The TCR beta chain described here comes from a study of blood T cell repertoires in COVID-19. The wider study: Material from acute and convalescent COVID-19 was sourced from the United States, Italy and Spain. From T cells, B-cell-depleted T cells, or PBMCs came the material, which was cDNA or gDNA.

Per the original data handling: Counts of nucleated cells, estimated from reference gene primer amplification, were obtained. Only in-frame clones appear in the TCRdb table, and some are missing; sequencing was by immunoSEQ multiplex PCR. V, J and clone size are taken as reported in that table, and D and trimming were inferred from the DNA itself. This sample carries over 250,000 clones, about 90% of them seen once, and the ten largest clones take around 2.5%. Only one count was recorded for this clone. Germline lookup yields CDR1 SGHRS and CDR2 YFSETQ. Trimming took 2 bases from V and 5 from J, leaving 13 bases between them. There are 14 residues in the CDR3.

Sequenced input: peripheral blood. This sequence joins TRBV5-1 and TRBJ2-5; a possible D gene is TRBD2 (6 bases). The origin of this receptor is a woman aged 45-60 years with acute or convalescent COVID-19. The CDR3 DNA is TGCGCCAGCAGCTTAACGGGGGTGTGGGAGACCCAGTACTTC. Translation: CASSLTGVWETQYF.